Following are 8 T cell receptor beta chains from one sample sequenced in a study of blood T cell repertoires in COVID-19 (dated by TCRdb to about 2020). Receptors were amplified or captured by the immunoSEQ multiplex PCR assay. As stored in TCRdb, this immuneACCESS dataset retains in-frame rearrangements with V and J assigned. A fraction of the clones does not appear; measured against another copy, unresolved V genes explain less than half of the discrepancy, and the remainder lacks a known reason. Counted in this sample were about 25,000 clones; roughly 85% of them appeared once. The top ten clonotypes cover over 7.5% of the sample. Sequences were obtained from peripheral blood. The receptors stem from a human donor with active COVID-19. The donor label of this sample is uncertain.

The CDR3 here is CASRTLVGGTEAFF. The CDR3 DNA reads as TGTGCCAGTAGAACTCTCGTGGGGGGCACTGAAGCTTTCTTT. The J gene is TRBJ1-1, the V gene TRBV19, with D possibly matching TRBD1 (5 bases). Germline V gene data show CDR1 as LNHDA and CDR2 as SQIVND (reference sequence). CDR3 length: 14 amino acids. Trimming cost V 6 bases and J 4 bases, with 15 bases left between them.

DNA for the CDR3: TGCGCCAGCAGGGGACTAGCGGAAGGCTACGAGCAGTACTTC. Residues: CASRGLAEGYEQYF. The chain links TRBV10-2 to TRBJ2-7; 11 nucleotides align to TRBD2. Losses at the gene ends were 6 bases for V and 3 bases for J; bases not matched to a gene: 4. Per germline, CDR1 WSHSY and CDR2 SAAADI. This CDR3 spans 14 amino acids.

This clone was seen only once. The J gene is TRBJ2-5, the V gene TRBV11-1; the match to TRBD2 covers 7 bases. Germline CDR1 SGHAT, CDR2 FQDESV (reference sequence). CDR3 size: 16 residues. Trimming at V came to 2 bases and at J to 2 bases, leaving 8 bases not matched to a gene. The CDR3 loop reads CASSLSWGRGQETQYF. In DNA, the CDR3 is TGTGCCAGCAGCTTAAGCTGGGGGAGGGGACAAGAGACCCAGTACTTC.

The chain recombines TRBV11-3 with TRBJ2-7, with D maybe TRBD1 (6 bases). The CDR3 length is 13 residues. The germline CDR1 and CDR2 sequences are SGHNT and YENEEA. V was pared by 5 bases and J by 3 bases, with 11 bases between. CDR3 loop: CASSPRGDYEQYF. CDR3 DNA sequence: TGTGCCAGCAGCCCCAGGGGAGACTACGAGCAGTACTTC. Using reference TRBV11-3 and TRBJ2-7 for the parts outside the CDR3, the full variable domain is EAGVVQSPRYKIIEKKQPVAFWCNPISGHNTLYWYLQNLGQGPELLIRYENEEAVDDSQLPKDRFSAERLKGVDSTLKIQPAELGDSAVYLCASSPRGDYEQYFGPGTRLTVT.

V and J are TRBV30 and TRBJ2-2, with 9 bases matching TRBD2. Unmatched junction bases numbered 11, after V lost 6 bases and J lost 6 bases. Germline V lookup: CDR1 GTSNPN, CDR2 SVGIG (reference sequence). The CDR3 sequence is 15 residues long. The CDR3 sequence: CACFGVAGVAGELFF. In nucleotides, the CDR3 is TGTGCCTGCTTTGGCGTAGCGGGAGTGGCCGGGGAGCTGTTTTTT.

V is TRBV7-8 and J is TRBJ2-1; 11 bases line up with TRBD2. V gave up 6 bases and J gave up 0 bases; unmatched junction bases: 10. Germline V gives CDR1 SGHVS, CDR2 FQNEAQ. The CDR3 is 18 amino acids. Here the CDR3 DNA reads TGTGCCAGCAGTTCTGGACTAGCGGGCGCAAGCTCCTACAATGAGCAGTTCTTC. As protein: CASSSGLAGASSYNEQFF.

CDR3 bases: TGTGCCAGCAGCCCTCTTCCCAGGCTAGCCCTCACCGGGGAGCTGTTTTTT. Its protein product is CASSPLPRLALTGELFF. J is TRBJ2-2 and V is TRBV9, with D tentatively TRBD2 (5 bases). V lost 4 bases and J 4 bases, leaving 20 bases between the germline ends. Looked up from germline, CDR1 is SGDLS and CDR2 is YYNGEE. The CDR3 sequence is 17 residues long.

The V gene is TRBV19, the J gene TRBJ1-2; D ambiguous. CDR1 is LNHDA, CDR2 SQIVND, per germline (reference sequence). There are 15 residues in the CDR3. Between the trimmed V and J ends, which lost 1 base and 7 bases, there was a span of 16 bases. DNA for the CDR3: TGTGCCAGTAGTATAGTTCAGGTCTACACCGGTGGCTACACCTTC. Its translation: CASSIVQVYTGGYTF. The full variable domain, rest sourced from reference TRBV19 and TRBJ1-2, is DGGITQSPKYLFRKEGQNVTLSCEQNLNHDAMYWYRQDPGQGLRLIYYSQIVNDFQKGDIAEGYSVSREKKESFPLTVTSAQKNPTAFYLCASSIVQVYTGGYTFGSGTRLTVV.